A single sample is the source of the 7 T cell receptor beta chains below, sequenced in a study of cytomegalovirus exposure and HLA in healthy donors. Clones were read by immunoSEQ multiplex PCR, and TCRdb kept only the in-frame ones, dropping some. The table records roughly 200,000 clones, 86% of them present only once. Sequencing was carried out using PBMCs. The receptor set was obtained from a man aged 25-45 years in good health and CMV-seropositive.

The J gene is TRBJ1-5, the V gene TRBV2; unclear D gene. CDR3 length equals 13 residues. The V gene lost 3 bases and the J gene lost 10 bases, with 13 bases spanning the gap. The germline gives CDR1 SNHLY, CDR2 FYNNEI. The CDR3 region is CASSERLVGPQHF. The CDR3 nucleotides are TGTGCCAGCAGTGAGCGGCTGGTCGGACCCCAGCATTTT.

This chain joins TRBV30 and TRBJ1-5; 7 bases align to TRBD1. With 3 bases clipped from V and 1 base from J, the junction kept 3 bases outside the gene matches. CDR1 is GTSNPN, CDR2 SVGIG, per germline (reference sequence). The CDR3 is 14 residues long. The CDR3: CAWRAGGSNQPQHF. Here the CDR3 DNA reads TGTGCCTGGAGGGCAGGGGGGAGCAATCAGCCCCAGCATTTT.

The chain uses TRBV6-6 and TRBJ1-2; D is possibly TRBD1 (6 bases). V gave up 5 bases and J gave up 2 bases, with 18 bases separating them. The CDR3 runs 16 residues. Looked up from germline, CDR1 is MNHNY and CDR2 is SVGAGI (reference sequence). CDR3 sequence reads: CASSPQGSVSNYGYTF. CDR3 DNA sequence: TGTGCCAGCAGTCCCCAGGGGTCTGTGTCGAACTATGGCTACACCTTC.

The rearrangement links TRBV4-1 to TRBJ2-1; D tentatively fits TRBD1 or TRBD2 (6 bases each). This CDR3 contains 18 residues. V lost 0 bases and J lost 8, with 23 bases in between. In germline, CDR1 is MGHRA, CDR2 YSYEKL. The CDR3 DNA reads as TGCGCCAGCAGCCAAGATCTCGGCGGGACCCCTCGGGGGCATGAGCAGTTCTTC. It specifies CASSQDLGGTPRGHEQFF.

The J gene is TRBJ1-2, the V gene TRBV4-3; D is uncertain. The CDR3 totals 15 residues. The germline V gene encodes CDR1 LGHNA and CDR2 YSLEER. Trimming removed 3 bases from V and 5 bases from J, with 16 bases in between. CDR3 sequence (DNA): TGCGCCAGCAGCCATGATGAATTGACACCTTATGGCTACACCTTC. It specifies CASSHDELTPYGYTF.

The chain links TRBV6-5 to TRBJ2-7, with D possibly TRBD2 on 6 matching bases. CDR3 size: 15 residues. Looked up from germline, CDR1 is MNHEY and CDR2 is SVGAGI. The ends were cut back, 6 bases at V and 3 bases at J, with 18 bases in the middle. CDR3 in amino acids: CASSRGDSGFYEQYF. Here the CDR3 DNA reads TGTGCCAGCAGCCGAGGGGATAGCGGATTCTACGAGCAGTACTTC.

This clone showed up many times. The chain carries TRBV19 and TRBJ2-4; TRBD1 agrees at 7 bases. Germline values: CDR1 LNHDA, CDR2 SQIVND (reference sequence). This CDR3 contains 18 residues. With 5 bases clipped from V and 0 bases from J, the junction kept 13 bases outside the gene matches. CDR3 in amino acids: CASSEGQTPILAKNIQYF. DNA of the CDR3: TGTGCCAGTAGTGAGGGACAGACTCCAATACTAGCCAAAAACATTCAGTACTTC.